This T cell receptor (beta chain) was captured in a study of T cells in Graves' hyperthyroidism and ophthalmopathy. This clonotype was counted a few times. The antigen is not known. Per germline, CDR1 MGHDK and CDR2 SYGVNS. CDR3 length equals 17 residues. Trimming left V 3 bases short and J 2 bases short, with 17 bases between. Study conclusions and caveats: A model of 13 V-J pairs discriminated ophthalmopathy from stable hyperthyroidism.

Amplified regions were TCR beta CDR3 sequences from RNA transcripts. The HTBI primer set drove a first-round RT-PCR of the TCR CDR3. Each CDR3 protein is one row after TCRdb ran MiXCR on the multiplex PCR reads. The data contain hundreds of thousands of distinct CDR3 sequences, around a quarter of them singletons. Sequencing used blood. The V and J genes are TRBV25-1 and TRBJ2-1; unclear D gene. This receptor was taken from a man aged 45-65 years with Graves' hyperthyroidism. CDR3 sequence reads: CASSEVGPDGTYNEQFF. The CDR3 region has the DNA TGTGCCAGCAGTGAGGTTGGGCCTGACGGCACCTACAATGAGCAGTTCTTC.